This TCR beta chain was documented in a study of cytomegalovirus exposure and HLA in healthy donors. Use of 60 Vbeta and 13 Jbeta primers characterized the PCR. TCRdb keeps only in-frame clones here, not all; method: immunoSEQ multiplex PCR. The sample carries 100,000 to 130,000 clones, 82% recorded once. Study-wide results and caveats: Researchers reported that a few CMV-associated chains were confirmed in vitro as CMV antigen-specific. Presence/absence comparisons presumed near-even sequencing depth among donors. In an earlier analysis, most TCR beta V segments were productive about 87% or about 30% of the time. A link between a missense DCLRE1C variant and TCR beta V- and J-gene trimming emerged from a later analysis.

This clone was found a few times. Its antigen is unknown. Germline lookup yields CDR1 MGHRA and CDR2 YSYEKL. V was pared by 2 bases and J by 3 bases, with 10 bases of the junction left unmatched. The CDR3 runs to 17 residues. The chain carries TRBV4-1 and TRBJ2-1; 7 nucleotides match TRBD2. The receptor was isolated from a man younger than 40 in good health and CMV-seropositive. Sequences were obtained from PBMCs. The CDR3 coding sequence is TGCGCCAGCAGCCAATCTCGGCTAGCGGAGAGCTACAATGAGCAGTTCTTC. This codes for CASSQSRLAESYNEQFF.